This T cell receptor beta chain was identified in a study of OX40 agonist ivuxolimab in advanced cancers. Points from the study as a whole: Expanded clones belonging to CD8+ T cells outnumbered, on average, those of CD4+.

The CDR3 runs to 15 residues. V trimming: 3 bases; J trimming: 5 bases; junction bases outside the gene matches: 4. The germline gives CDR1 LNHDA, CDR2 SQIVND (reference sequence). Comment on this clone: The antigen is unknown.

Data came from immunoSEQ multiplex PCR; TCRdb stores just in-frame clones and leaves some out. Of 75,000 to 100,000 clones in the sample, over 65% were seen once. J is TRBJ2-1 and V is TRBV19; 10 bases fit TRBD1. This sequence was found in an adult with an advanced solid tumor such as melanoma, head and neck, liver or kidney cancer. Sample: CD4+ or CD8+ T cells sorted from blood, taken in a trial of the OX40 agonist ivuxolimab. The CDR3 loop is CASSIDRGLNNEQFF. The DNA for the CDR3 is TGTGCCAGTAGTATCGACAGGGGGCTCAACAATGAGCAGTTCTTC.